A single sample gave rise to the 31 T cell receptor beta chains below, sequenced in a study of CD8+ T cells in alopecia areata. The treatment: oral pan-JAK inhibitor, 5-10 mg twice daily. cDNA serving as the sequencing template came from extracted, reverse transcribed RNA. The protocol was immunoSEQ multiplex PCR, while the TCRdb copy is restricted to in-frame clones and leaves out a portion. The sample contains 150,000 to 250,000 clones, over 45% of which appear only once. The sample here was CD4+ T cells sorted from blood, taken at week 24, from a patient treated with tofacitinib. Receptors were obtained from a human donor with alopecia areata.

This clone was seen more than once but under ten times. The chain recombines TRBV5-1 with TRBJ2-5; no clear D. This CDR3 spans 13 amino acids. The germline CDR1 and CDR2 sequences are SGHRS and YFSETQ. Trimming removed 0 bases from V and 3 bases from J, with 6 bases in between. CDR3: CASSLGREETQYF. The DNA of the CDR3 is TGCGCCAGCAGCTTGGGACGAGAAGAGACCCAGTACTTC.

The chain recombines TRBV29-1 with TRBJ2-7; 11 bases match TRBD1. The CDR3 runs to 13 residues. Losses at the gene ends were 5 bases for V and 4 bases for J; bases not matched to a gene: 4. Germline V gene sequence: CDR1 SQVTM, CDR2 ANQGSEA. The DNA of the CDR3 is TGCAGCGTTAGGACAGGGGGCGCGTACGAGCAGTACTTC. Its translation: CSVRTGGAYEQYF.

The chain combines TRBV30 with TRBJ1-5; perhaps TRBD1 as D (6 bases). CDR1 GTSNPN and CDR2 SVGIG come from the germline V gene (reference sequence). This CDR3 is 14 amino acids long. Trimming removed 0 bases from V and 4 bases from J, with 10 bases in between. The CDR3 is CAWSVRRGNQPQHF. The CDR3 coding sequence is TGTGCCTGGAGTGTACGCAGGGGAAATCAGCCCCAGCATTTT.

This clone was counted between two and nine times. The chain carries TRBV10-3 and TRBJ2-7; D possibly matches TRBD1 or TRBD2 (6 bases each). CDR1 ENHRY and CDR2 SYGVKD come from the germline V gene. Trimming left V 6 bases short and J 3 bases short, with 18 bases between. The CDR3 contains 15 residues. CDR3 sequence reads: CAIRGLTRGGYEQYF. CDR3 nucleotides: TGTGCCATCAGGGGGCTGACCAGGGGAGGCTACGAGCAGTACTTC.

This clone showed up just once. The CDR3 loop is CASSQVSGQGDGYTF. In nucleotides, the CDR3 is TGCGCCAGCAGCCAAGTTTCGGGACAGGGGGATGGCTACACCTTC. This chain uses TRBV4-1 with TRBJ1-2, with 11 positions matching TRBD1. The V segment lost 1 base and the J segment 6 bases; nucleotides outside the gene matches: 4. Germline loops: CDR1 MGHRA, CDR2 YSYEKL. The CDR3 consists of 15 residues.

There are a few counts of this clone. V is TRBV29-1 and J is TRBJ2-4, with D hard to call. This CDR3 contains 17 residues. Germline V CDR1 and CDR2: SQVTM, ANQGSEA. V lost 0 bases to trimming and J lost 0 bases, with 15 bases between them. This chain's CDR3 is CSVEEYGVGLAKNIQYF. CDR3 in DNA: TGCAGCGTTGAAGAGTATGGGGTAGGGCTAGCCAAAAACATTCAGTACTTC.

This clone appeared a few times. This sequence joins TRBV28 and TRBJ2-5; the D is unclear. CDR3 length equals 14 residues. CDR1 and CDR2 (germline): MDHEN, SYDVKM. Trimming took off 1 base at V and 2 bases at J, with 8 bases between the two ends. Written as DNA, the CDR3 is TGTGCCAGCAGTTTATCCCCCCGGCAAGAGACCCAGTACTTC. It is translated as CASSLSPRQETQYF.

The chain joins TRBV2 to TRBJ2-5; no clear D gene. The CDR3 covers 15 residues. Trimming left V 1 base short and J 0 bases short, with 9 bases between. Germline assignment: CDR1 SNHLY and CDR2 FYNNEI. Here the CDR3 DNA reads TGTGCCAGCAGTGAAGGGCTGGGCCACCAAGAGACCCAGTACTTC. Its translation: CASSEGLGHQETQYF.

This clone has more than one count but fewer than ten. The chain recombines TRBV7-2 with TRBJ2-1; a possible D gene is TRBD2 (5 bases). The CDR3 has 15 residues. CDR1 and CDR2 (germline): SGHTA, FQGNSA. Trimming left V 0 bases short and J 9 bases short, with 15 bases between. The CDR3 DNA sequence: TGTGCCAGCAGCTTAGCATCGAGGAGGCCCGGTGAGCAGTTCTTC. It encodes CASSLASRRPGEQFF.

J is TRBJ2-6 and V is TRBV30; D is ambiguous. With 4 bases removed from V and 4 bases from J, the gap between germline ends came to 2 bases. The CDR3 has 11 amino acids. Germline V gives CDR1 GTSNPN, CDR2 SVGIG (reference sequence). CDR3 bases: TGTGCCTGGACCGGGGCCAACGTCCTGACTTTC. It yields the protein CAWTGANVLTF. Supplemented by reference TRBV30 and TRBJ2-6, the full variable domain reads SQTIHQWPATLVQPVGSPLSLECTVEGTSNPNLYWYRQAAGRGLQLLFYSVGIGQISSEVPQNLSASRPQDRQFILSSKKLLLSDSGFYLCAWTGANVLTFGAGSRLTVL.

With respect to this clone: The sample has other DNA sequences that encode this CDR3 too. The V and J genes are TRBV29-1 and TRBJ1-5; 10 bases fit TRBD1. The CDR3 has 13 amino acids. CDR1 is SQVTM and CDR2 is ANQGSEA in the germline V gene. The junction had 4 bases not matched to a gene; V was cut back by 4 bases and J by 7 bases. The CDR3 reads CSVGQGAGQPQHF. CDR3 bases: TGCAGCGTTGGACAGGGGGCAGGGCAGCCCCAGCATTTT.

The V gene is TRBV7-9, the J gene TRBJ1-1; 7 nucleotides line up with TRBD1. The germline V gene encodes CDR1 SEHNR and CDR2 FQNEAQ (reference sequence). Trimming at V came to 5 bases and at J to 1 base, leaving 10 bases not matched to a gene. This CDR3 is built from 16 residues. CDR3 amino acids: CASSPRGGFGNTEAFF. Written as DNA, the CDR3 is TGTGCCAGCAGCCCCCGAGGGGGCTTTGGGAACACTGAAGCTTTCTTT.

The V gene is TRBV29-1, the J gene TRBJ2-3, with 7 bases matching TRBD1. This CDR3 spans 12 amino acids. Germline trimming cut 5 bases from V and 7 bases from J; bases unmatched to any gene: 6. Germline V gene lookup returns CDR1 SQVTM and CDR2 ANQGSEA. The CDR3 here is CSVRQGFYTQYF. The CDR3 DNA follows: TGCAGCGTTAGACAGGGATTTTATACGCAGTATTTT.

This chain joins TRBV7-8 and TRBJ2-4; 10 positions agree with TRBD2. This CDR3 is built from 15 residues. V was pared by 4 bases and J by 1 base, with 1 base of the junction left unmatched. From germline, CDR1 is SGHVS and CDR2 FQNEAQ. CDR3 amino acids: CASSWGLAAKNIQYF. The CDR3 bases are TGTGCCAGCAGCTGGGGACTAGCGGCCAAAAACATTCAGTACTTC.

About this clone itself: The sample holds other DNA sequences that translate to the same CDR3. J is TRBJ2-5 and V is TRBV6-5; 7 bases match TRBD1. Germline CDR1 is MNHEY and CDR2 is SVGAGI. The CDR3 runs to 15 residues. V lost 0 bases and J lost 4; bases outside the gene matches: 5. The DNA for the CDR3 is TGTGCCAGCAGTTACTCGTCAGGGGGTAGAGAGACCCAGTACTTC. It is translated as CASSYSSGGRETQYF.

The rearrangement uses TRBV30 and TRBJ1-2, with D uncertain. The germline V gene encodes CDR1 GTSNPN and CDR2 SVGIG (reference sequence). The CDR3 is 14 residues long. Trimming shortened V by 1 base and J by 5 bases, and 14 bases separated the two germline ends. CDR3 region: CAWSERGAPYGYTF. The CDR3 nucleotides are TGTGCCTGGAGTGAGCGGGGAGCCCCGTATGGCTACACCTTC.

Regarding this clone: One junction end disagrees with the germline gene, perhaps due to a read error. The rearrangement uses TRBV19 and TRBJ2-6, with D tentatively TRBD1 (5 bases). CDR1 and CDR2 from the germline V gene are LNHDA and SQIVND (reference sequence). This CDR3 is 15 amino acids long. CDR3 sequence (DNA): TGTGCCAGTAGTGTAGACAGCTCTGGGGCCAACGTCCTGACTTTC. Residues: CASSVDSSGANVLTF. The full variable domain, completed using reference TRBV19 and TRBJ2-6, is DGGITQSPKYLFRKEGQNVTLSCEQNLNHDAMYWYRQDPGQGLRLIYYSQIVNDFQKGDIAEGYSVSREKKESFPLTVTSAQKNPTAFYLCASSVDSSGANVLTFGAGSRLTVL.

This chain connects TRBV30 to TRBJ2-1; 9 nucleotides agree with TRBD1. This CDR3 has 16 amino acids. V shed 2 bases and J 7 bases; nucleotides not matched to a gene: 12. The V gene's germline CDR1 is GTSNPN and CDR2 SVGIG (reference sequence). The CDR3 loop is CAWSIAGQGVGNEQFF. CDR3 DNA: TGTGCCTGGAGTATTGCGGGACAGGGTGTAGGGAATGAGCAGTTCTTC.

The chain recombines TRBV7-9 with TRBJ2-1; TRBD2 aligns across 11 bases. Germline V gene lookup returns CDR1 SEHNR and CDR2 FQNEAQ (reference sequence). The V gene end was trimmed by 6 bases and the J gene end by 6 bases; junction bases not matched to a gene: 7. CDR3 length: 15 residues. The CDR3, as DNA: TGTGCCAGCAGAGCCACTAGCGGGAGACTCAATGAGCAGTTCTTC. Protein product: CASRATSGRLNEQFF.

This clone was seen more than once but under ten times. Written as DNA, the CDR3 is TGTGCCAGCAGCCATTTCACTGTCGGTGAGGAGCTGTTTTTT. This encodes CASSHFTVGEELFF. This chain connects TRBV7-2 to TRBJ2-2, with D unclear. Germline loops: CDR1 SGHTA, CDR2 FQGNSA. Trimming removed 5 bases at V and 10 bases at J, with 17 bases between. The CDR3 is 14 amino acids.

This clone was seen a few times. CDR3 in DNA: TGTGCCAGCAGCTTATTACTAGCGGGGAGCACAGATACGCAGTATTTT. Translating gives CASSLLLAGSTDTQYF. The chain has TRBV7-8 and TRBJ2-3, with TRBD2 matching over 10 bases. The CDR3 is 16 amino acids. V lost 2 bases and J lost 0; bases outside the gene matches: 2. Germline CDR1 is SGHVS and CDR2 is FQNEAQ.

This clone was seen just once. The rearrangement joins TRBV10-3 to TRBJ2-7, with unresolved D. Germline CDR1 and CDR2: ENHRY and SYGVKD. Trimming left V 2 bases short and J 1 base short, with 6 bases between. CDR3 length: 13 amino acids. The CDR3 sequence: CAISEPISYEQYF. The CDR3, as DNA: TGTGCCATCAGTGAGCCCATTTCCTACGAGCAGTACTTC.

The genes are TRBV2 and TRBJ2-3; D uncertain. Trimming stripped 8 bases from V and 3 bases from J, with 6 bases between. The CDR3 is 11 residues long. Per the germline V gene, CDR1 is SNHLY and CDR2 is FYNNEI. The CDR3 bases are TGTGCCAGCGGCCTTACAGATACGCAGTATTTT. This gives the protein CASGLTDTQYF.

The chain uses TRBV2 and TRBJ1-1; D not certain. Trimming took off 6 bases at V and 4 bases at J, with 12 bases between the two ends. The CDR3 totals 13 residues. Germline-derived CDR1 and CDR2 are SNHLY and FYNNEI. The CDR3 DNA is TGTGCCAGCAGAGGCAGCGGACCCACTGAAGCTTTCTTT. Residues: CASRGSGPTEAFF.

The rearrangement links TRBV7-6 to TRBJ2-5; possibly TRBD2 for D (6 bases). The CDR3 is made up of 15 amino acids. Germline values: CDR1 SGHVS, CDR2 FNYEAQ. V was cut by 0 bases and J by 5 bases, with 13 bases left in between. The CDR3 DNA reads TGTGCCAGCAGCTTAGCTTCTAGTGGAGGGGAGACCCAGTACTTC. Its protein product is CASSLASSGGETQYF.

This clone was seen a few times. V is TRBV5-4 and J is TRBJ1-6; D unresolved. The CDR3 length is 15 residues. Per germline, CDR1 SGHNT and CDR2 YYREEE (reference sequence). Trimming pared 4 bases from V and 0 bases from J, leaving 8 bases between. The chain's CDR3 is CASSPKSSYNSPLHF. As DNA, the CDR3 is TGTGCCAGCAGCCCAAAAAGCTCCTATAATTCACCCCTCCACTTT.

The CDR3 loop reads CSGGDRYYEQYF. CDR3 in DNA: TGCAGCGGTGGGGACAGATATTACGAGCAGTACTTC. The rearrangement uses TRBV29-1 and TRBJ2-7, with 7 positions matching TRBD1. The CDR3 length is 12 residues. Germline loops: CDR1 SQVTM, CDR2 ANQGSEA. J gave up 4 bases and V 7 bases, and 7 bases lay outside the gene matches.

A few counts support this clone. Other DNA sequences of this sample code for an identical CDR3. This chain links TRBV4-3 with TRBJ2-3; D is undetermined. CDR1 is LGHNA and CDR2 is YSLEER in the germline V gene. This CDR3 comprises 13 residues. V was trimmed by 0 bases and J by 2 bases, leaving 3 bases between them. The chain's CDR3 is CASSQDYTDTQYF. In DNA form, the CDR3 reads TGCGCCAGCAGCCAAGATTACACAGATACGCAGTATTTT.

This chain links TRBV6-6 with TRBJ2-1, with D unclear. CDR3 size: 13 residues. Germline CDR1 is MNHNY and CDR2 is SVGAGI (reference sequence). V was pared by 7 bases and J by 1 base, with 8 bases between. DNA of the CDR3: TGTGCCAGCAATCAAGGTTCCTACAATGAGCAGTTCTTC. Encoded protein: CASNQGSYNEQFF.

The chain employs TRBV15 and TRBJ2-3; TRBD2 agrees at 8 bases. The J segment lost 6 bases and the V segment lost 6 bases, leaving 11 bases of the junction unmatched. The CDR3 covers 15 residues. The germline CDR1 and CDR2 sequences are LNHNV and YYDKDF (reference sequence). This CDR3 is CATREGLGRVDTQYF. The DNA for the CDR3 is TGTGCCACCAGAGAGGGACTAGGAAGGGTGGATACGCAGTATTTT.

The chain links TRBV28 to TRBJ1-1; unclear D gene. The V end lost 3 bases, the J end lost 3 bases, and 8 bases lay between the germline ends. The length of the CDR3 is 13 residues. From germline, CDR1 is MDHEN and CDR2 SYDVKM. CDR3: CASSFELDTEAFF. CDR3 DNA: TGTGCCAGCAGTTTTGAGTTGGACACTGAAGCTTTCTTT.